The rows below give T cell receptor beta chains drawn from one sample of a study of shared clonotypes between healthy human individuals. Here immunoSEQ multiplex PCR was the method, and the copy in TCRdb shows in-frame clones only, minus some. In the table there are a few hundred thousand clones, 65% of which are singletons. The sequencing sample was made of memory CD4+ T cells sorted from blood. The receptors derive from a man between 25 and 39 years old in good health. CDR3s include the opening cysteine and the closing phenylalanine or tryptophan. D genes are given only for firm matches. Not all rows give a size; the values are once, few, many and, for expanded clones, a class.

v_call	clone_size	d_call	j_call	cdr3_nt	cdr3_aa
TRBV6-6	once	.	TRBJ2-5	TGTGCCAGCAGTCAACTGCCTCCACAAGAGACCCAGTACTTC	CASSQLPPQETQYF
TRBV28	.	.	TRBJ1-5	TGTGCCAGCAGCTCAATTCGGCCCAGACACACAGGGAGGTCGGTATATAGCAATCAGCCCCAGCATTTT	CASSSIRPRHTGRSVYSNQPQHF
TRBV29-1	.	.	TRBJ1-5	TGCAGCGTTAGAGATAATAGCAATCAGCCCCAGCATTTT	CSVRDNSNQPQHF
TRBV28	.	.	TRBJ1-4	TGTGCCAGCAGGGGGGTGGGGAGGGAAAAACTGTTTTTT	CASRGVGREKLFF
TRBV4-1	few	TRBD2	TRBJ2-7	TGCGCCAGCAGCCATGAAGGGGGGACTAGCGGGCGCGAGCAGTACTTC	CASSHEGGTSGREQYF
TRBV4-1	.	.	TRBJ2-2	TGCGCCAGCAGCAGCCAAGGTCGTGGGGGTACTGGGGAGCTGTTTTTT	CASSSQGRGGTGELFF
TRBV11-3	.	TRBD1	TRBJ2-7	TGTGCCAGCAGCTTAGATGGGGGACAGACCTACGAGCAGTACTTC	CASSLDGGQTYEQYF
TRBV5-1	.	TRBD1	TRBJ2-7	TGCGCCAGCAGACCAGGACAGGGGGCGAACGAGCAGTACTTC	CASRPGQGANEQYF
TRBV6-4	few	.	TRBJ1-2	TGTGCCAGCCTCAAGCGGGGGGTTTTAGTCGGCTACACCTTC	CASLKRGVLVGYTF
TRBV5-1	.	TRBD2	TRBJ2-1	TGCGCCAGCAGCTTGGAATCTGTAGCGGGAGGCCACAATGAGCAGTTCTTC	CASSLESVAGGHNEQFF
TRBV2	.	TRBD1	TRBJ2-2	TGTGCCAGCAGTAAAGGACAGGTTCACACCGGGGAGCTGTTTTTT	CASSKGQVHTGELFF
TRBV10-3	.	.	TRBJ2-1	TGTGCCATCAGTGAGCCTGGGGGTGGACGGGATGAGCAGTTCTTC	CAISEPGGGRDEQFF
TRBV2	.	TRBD2	TRBJ2-5	TGTGCCAGCAGGGGAGGGCTGCGAGAGACCCAGTACTTC	CASRGGLRETQYF
TRBV28	many	TRBD1	TRBJ1-1	TGTGCCACGCAACAGGGGGCCCTCACTGAAGCTTTCTTT	CATQQGALTEAFF
TRBV4-3	.	TRBD1	TRBJ2-4	TGCGCCAGCAGCCAGGAAGGGGGACAGGGCCTAGCCAAAAACATTCAGTACTTC	CASSQEGGQGLAKNIQYF
TRBV5-1	.	.	TRBJ2-5	TGCGCCAGCAGCGTAAAGGGACCCCAAGAGACCCAGTACTTC	CASSVKGPQETQYF
TRBV18	.	.	TRBJ2-7	TGTGCCAGCTCACCCAGGTACGAGCAGTACTTC	CASSPRYEQYF
TRBV30	.	TRBD2	TRBJ2-3	TGTGCCTCAACTGGGACTACACCCGGCACAGATACGCAGTATTTT	CASTGTTPGTDTQYF